These T cell receptor beta chains were read from a single sample in a study of blood T cell repertoires in COVID-19. Generated by immunoSEQ multiplex PCR, the TCRdb table keeps only in-frame clones and is missing some. The table has hundreds of thousands of clones, roughly nine tenths seen once. Sequencing was done on a sample of PBMCs or T cells enriched from blood (not recorded which). Every receptor here comes from a woman aged 40 to 50 who had recovered from COVID-19. Both conserved end residues are trimmed from each CDR3. Clone size is not always given. Where it is, it says once, few, many or a class for expanded clones.

j_call v_call clone_size cdr3_aa
TRBJ2-1 TRBV4-1 NA ASSGRDRGRNEQF
TRBJ2-1 TRBV27 NA ASSLSRGNNEQF
TRBJ2-2 TRBV5-4 NA ASSPDRSRANTGELF
TRBJ2-5 TRBV9 NA ASSPGTSGETQY
TRBJ1-1 TRBV4-2 NA ASSPSLGAVGTEAF
TRBJ2-1 TRBV7-9 once ASSSIKRLAGGINEQF
TRBJ1-2 TRBV4-3 NA ASSQGTGSGYT
TRBJ2-1 TRBV28 few ASSPGLAIWF
TRBJ2-1 TRBV1 once TSSQEGRLGEVTEQF
TRBJ2-1 TRBV6-2/TRBV6-3 NA ASSPGTSNINNEQF
TRBJ2-5 TRBV30 NA AWRGQAGRETQY